The 29 T cell receptor beta chains below come from one sample, sequenced in a study of T cell changes during pregnancy in multiple sclerosis. Only in-frame clones appear in the TCRdb table, and some are missing; sequencing was by immunoSEQ multiplex PCR. The sample lists about 48,000 clones; 85% to 95% were seen once. Source: CD4+ T cells from peripheral blood mononuclear cells, taken in the second trimester of pregnancy. The source is a female donor in good health, enrolled as a control in a pregnancy study.

The chain combines TRBV27 with TRBJ2-1; weak D call: TRBD2 (6 bases). Per germline, CDR1 MNHEY and CDR2 SMNVEV (reference sequence). This CDR3 contains 15 residues. V was cut by 8 bases and J by 0 bases, with 14 bases left in between. The CDR3 reads CASHPGTASYNEQFF. The CDR3 DNA reads as TGTGCCAGCCATCCAGGGACTGCCTCCTACAATGAGCAGTTCTTC.

This sequence joins TRBV7-2 and TRBJ2-7, with D possibly TRBD1 on 6 matching bases. This CDR3 region has 13 residues. Trimming cost V 2 bases and J 6 bases, with 11 bases left between them. In germline, CDR1 is SGHTA, CDR2 FQGNSA. The CDR3 protein is CASSLYRAREQYF. As DNA, the CDR3 is TGTGCCAGCAGCTTATACAGGGCCCGCGAGCAGTACTTC. The whole variable domain, filled in from reference TRBV7-2 and TRBJ2-7, reads GAGVSQSPSNKVTEKGKDVELRCDPISGHTALYWYRQSLGQGLEFLIYFQGNSAPDKSGLPSDRFSAERTGGSVSTLTIQRTQQEDSAVYLCASSLYRAREQYFGPGTRLTVT.

This chain connects TRBV5-8 to TRBJ2-4; 8 positions match TRBD2. Germline V gene lookup returns CDR1 SGHTS and CDR2 YDEGEE. CDR3 size: 18 residues. The J segment lost 1 base and the V segment lost 2 bases, leaving 11 bases of the junction unmatched. CDR3 region: CASSFPGAGEGAKNIQYF. CDR3 DNA sequence: TGTGCCAGCAGCTTTCCGGGAGCGGGAGAGGGGGCCAAAAACATTCAGTACTTC.

The CDR3 sequence: CASSRPGDRYEQYF. CDR3 in DNA: TGTGCCAGCAGCAGGCCAGGGGACCGGTACGAGCAGTACTTC. This rearrangement joins TRBV5-5 to TRBJ2-7, with a tentative D call TRBD1 (6 bases). The CDR3 length is 14 residues. Trimming pared 4 bases from V and 4 bases from J, leaving 15 bases between. Germline assignment: CDR1 SGHKS and CDR2 YYEKEE (reference sequence). The variable domain in full, with the rest retrieved from reference TRBV5-5 and TRBJ2-7, is DAGVTQSPTHLIKTRGQQVTLRCSPISGHKSVSWYQQVLGQGPQFIFQYYEKEERGRGNFPDRFSARQFPNYSSELNVNALLLGDSALYLCASSRPGDRYEQYFGPGTRLTVT.

The genes are TRBV5-1 and TRBJ1-2; weak D call: TRBD1 (6 bases). Germline CDR1 and CDR2: SGHRS and YFSETQ. The length of the CDR3 is 13 residues. The V gene lost 5 bases and the J gene lost 8 bases, with 16 bases spanning the gap. CDR3 DNA: TGCGCCAGCAGATCACAGGGAAGGGGCGGCTACACCTTC. This sequence encodes CASRSQGRGGYTF.

The chain employs TRBV27 and TRBJ1-3, with 8 bases aligning to TRBD1. CDR1 is MNHEY and CDR2 is SMNVEV in the germline V gene (reference sequence). The CDR3 is 17 residues long. The trim removed 1 base at V and 5 bases at J, leaving 10 bases unmatched. The CDR3 sequence is CASSLFSSDRARNTIYF. The CDR3 DNA reads as TGTGCCAGCAGTTTATTCTCTTCGGACAGGGCGCGAAACACCATATATTTT.

The table lists this clone with a count of one. V gene TRBV7-2 combines with J gene TRBJ2-7; D not certain. The CDR3 consists of 12 residues. The V gene's germline CDR1 is SGHTA and CDR2 FQGNSA. V shed 2 bases and J shed 6 bases, with 8 bases lying between them. The CDR3 region has the DNA TGTGCCAGCAGCTTATATCCTCTCGAGCAGTACTTC. It specifies CASSLYPLEQYF. Full variable domain (outside the CDR3, taken from reference TRBV7-2 and TRBJ2-7): GAGVSQSPSNKVTEKGKDVELRCDPISGHTALYWYRQSLGQGLEFLIYFQGNSAPDKSGLPSDRFSAERTGGSVSTLTIQRTQQEDSAVYLCASSLYPLEQYFGPGTRLTVT.

The V and J genes are TRBV6-4 and TRBJ1-1; 10 nucleotides line up with TRBD1. This CDR3 comprises 14 residues. Germline V gene sequence: CDR1 MRHNA, CDR2 SNTAGT. V shed 4 bases and J 4 bases; nucleotides not matched to a gene: 3. CDR3 bases: TGTGCCAGCAGTGCGGGACAGGGGACCACTGAAGCTTTCTTT. Protein: CASSAGQGTTEAFF.

This clone was detected only once. The chain joins TRBV12-5 to TRBJ2-3; D is possibly TRBD1 (5 bases). CDR1 is LGHNT, CDR2 FRNRAP, per germline. V was clipped by 1 base and J by 0 bases, with 5 bases between them. The CDR3 has 14 amino acids. CDR3 region: CASGLEGSTDTQYF. Here the CDR3 DNA reads TGTGCTAGTGGTTTGGAGGGGAGCACAGATACGCAGTATTTT.

This clone has only one observation. The chain joins TRBV7-2 to TRBJ2-5; D is undetermined. The V gene's germline CDR1 is SGHTA and CDR2 FQGNSA. Between the trimmed V and J ends, which lost 0 bases and 1 base, there was a span of 9 bases. This CDR3 region has 15 residues. This CDR3 reads CASSLARVLQETQYF. The CDR3 DNA reads as TGTGCCAGCAGCTTAGCGCGCGTCCTCCAAGAGACCCAGTACTTC.

This chain joins TRBV14 and TRBJ2-2; 7 nucleotides line up with TRBD2. This CDR3 is built from 15 residues. The germline V gene encodes CDR1 SGHDN and CDR2 FVKESK. With V trimmed by 1 base and J by 7 bases, 6 bases remained unmatched. The DNA for the CDR3 is TGTGCCAGCAGCCAAGTTAACCAGCGGGACGGGGAGCTGTTTTTT. Its protein is CASSQVNQRDGELFF.

The chain combines TRBV4-1 with TRBJ2-7; TRBD1 agrees at 11 bases. CDR1 is MGHRA, CDR2 YSYEKL, per germline. Germline trimming cut 4 bases from V and 7 bases from J; bases unmatched to any gene: 12. The CDR3 is 16 amino acids. This chain's CDR3 is CASSRGSWTGGWEQYF. The CDR3 bases are TGCGCCAGCAGCCGAGGTAGTTGGACAGGGGGCTGGGAGCAGTACTTC.

This chain links TRBV7-2 with TRBJ2-7; the match to TRBD1 covers 7 bases. V dropped 5 bases and J dropped 5; count of bases not matched to a gene: 6. This CDR3 comprises 13 residues. Looked up from germline, CDR1 is SGHTA and CDR2 is FQGNSA. The CDR3 reads CASSPITGDEQYF. CDR3 DNA sequence: TGTGCCAGCAGCCCGATAACAGGGGACGAGCAGTACTTC.

This chain links TRBV5-1 with TRBJ2-7; 8 positions agree with TRBD1. The V gene's germline CDR1 is SGHRS and CDR2 YFSETQ. V lost 4 bases and J lost 5; bases outside the gene matches: 11. The CDR3 runs to 15 residues. The CDR3 nucleotides read TGCGCCAGCAGCCCTACCCTCGGACAGGGAAACGAGCAGTACTTC. Encoded protein: CASSPTLGQGNEQYF.

The chain is built from TRBV5-1 and TRBJ2-5; maybe TRBD2 (5 bases). The CDR3 contains 14 residues. Germline CDR1 is SGHRS and CDR2 is YFSETQ. The V end lost 0 bases, the J end lost 9 bases, and 15 bases lay between the germline ends. The CDR3, as DNA: TGCGCCAGCAGCTTGGACCCGGGGATTGGAGCCCAGTACTTC. Translation: CASSLDPGIGAQYF.

This sequence joins TRBV28 and TRBJ1-2; perhaps TRBD1 as D (6 bases). Germline CDR1 MDHEN, CDR2 SYDVKM. The ends were cut back, 3 bases at V and 7 bases at J, with 12 bases in the middle. The CDR3 is 13 residues long. CDR3 amino acids: CASSFRPGVGYTF. The DNA of the CDR3 is TGTGCCAGCAGTTTTCGCCCAGGGGTTGGCTACACCTTC.

This clone was counted once. The chain recombines TRBV5-1 with TRBJ2-1, with 12 bases identical to TRBD1. The CDR3 sequence is 15 residues long. V lost 4 bases to trimming and J lost 6 bases; unmatched junction nucleotides: 5. Germline V lookup: CDR1 SGHRS, CDR2 YFSETQ. The CDR3 region is CASSEGQGAGNEQFF. Written as DNA, the CDR3 is TGCGCCAGCAGCGAGGGACAGGGGGCTGGCAATGAGCAGTTCTTC.

This chain joins TRBV11-1 and TRBJ2-3; D is possibly TRBD2 (6 bases). There are 18 residues in the CDR3. CDR1 is SGHAT, CDR2 FQDESV, per germline (reference sequence). Trimming shortened V by 4 bases and J by 0 bases, and 20 bases separated the two germline ends. The CDR3 DNA reads as TGTGCCAGCAGCTCGGGCCGGGACTGGGGGACTAGCACAGATACGCAGTATTTT. Protein product: CASSSGRDWGTSTDTQYF.

The chain is built from TRBV7-2 and TRBJ2-4; 11 bases are shared with TRBD1. The V gene's germline CDR1 is SGHTA and CDR2 FQGNSA. The CDR3 runs 14 residues. Trimming cost V 5 bases and J 8 bases; bases outside gene matches: 5. The CDR3 bases are TGTGCCAGCAGCGCCGGGACAGGGGGGGACATTCAGTACTTC. Encoded protein: CASSAGTGGDIQYF.

The chain carries TRBV5-1 and TRBJ1-2; 10 positions agree with TRBD1. Germline-derived CDR1 and CDR2 are SGHRS and YFSETQ. The junction had 17 bases not matched to a gene; V was cut back by 0 bases and J by 12 bases. CDR3 length: 17 amino acids. The DNA for the CDR3 is TGCGCCAGCAGCTTGGCCGGTCTTGGGACAGGGGTACAAGGACACACCTTC. Translation: CASSLAGLGTGVQGHTF.

The DNA for the CDR3 is TGTGCCAGGACCCTAAGCGGCAGAAACTATGGCTACACCTTC. Residues: CARTLSGRNYGYTF. This chain links TRBV27 with TRBJ1-2; no definite D call. Germline V gene data show CDR1 as MNHEY and CDR2 as SMNVEV (reference sequence). The CDR3 is 14 amino acids. Trimming cost V 9 bases and J 2 bases, with 16 bases left between them.

This clone was seen only once. The genes are TRBV10-3 and TRBJ1-2, with a weak D call TRBD1 (5 bases). V dropped 6 bases and J dropped 5 bases, with 13 bases sitting between them. CDR1 ENHRY and CDR2 SYGVKD come from the germline V gene. The CDR3 loop spans 13 amino acids. CDR3 sequence reads: CAIRVGRDYGYTF. For the CDR3, the DNA is TGTGCCATCAGGGTGGGCAGGGATTATGGCTACACCTTC.

V gene TRBV11-2 combines with J gene TRBJ2-2; D is perhaps TRBD1 (6 bases). The germline gives CDR1 SGHAT, CDR2 FQNNGV. The CDR3 covers 16 residues. V lost 4 bases to trimming and J lost 6 bases, with 18 bases between them. As DNA, the CDR3 is TGTGCCAGCAGCTCCTTGAAGGGGGATGGGGCCGGGGAGCTGTTTTTT. This codes for CASSSLKGDGAGELFF.

The rearrangement links TRBV5-1 to TRBJ2-5; 8 positions agree with TRBD1. CDR3 size: 14 residues. J lost 2 bases, V lost 3 bases, and 3 bases had no gene match. Germline-derived CDR1 and CDR2 are SGHRS and YFSETQ. In DNA form, the CDR3 reads TGCGCCAGCAGCTCCGGACAGGGACAAGAGACCCAGTACTTC. This translates into CASSSGQGQETQYF.

This chain links TRBV12-5 with TRBJ2-1; 7 nucleotides match TRBD2. Losses at the gene ends were 0 bases for V and 1 base for J; bases not matched to a gene: 6. The CDR3 totals 17 residues. The germline V gene has CDR1 LGHNT and CDR2 FRNRAP. The CDR3, as DNA: TGTGCTAGTGGTTTGGTAGTCGGGAGGAAGTCCTACAATGAGCAGTTCTTC. Its translation: CASGLVVGRKSYNEQFF.

The chain couples TRBV28 to TRBJ2-2; 8 bases line up with TRBD1. The CDR3 sequence is 15 residues long. The germline gives CDR1 MDHEN, CDR2 SYDVKM. With 4 bases clipped from V and 6 bases from J, the junction kept 7 bases outside the gene matches. The CDR3 protein is CASSSDRVVAGELFF. The CDR3 region has the DNA TGTGCCAGCAGTTCGGACAGGGTGGTTGCCGGGGAGCTGTTTTTT.

CDR3 sequence: CASRRRDRGTSGSLYNYNEQFF. The CDR3 coding sequence is TGTGCCAGCAGGAGGAGGGACAGAGGGACTAGCGGGAGCCTTTACAACTACAATGAGCAGTTCTTC. This sequence joins TRBV2 and TRBJ2-1, with 14 nucleotides matching TRBD2. Germline loops: CDR1 SNHLY, CDR2 FYNNEI. J was trimmed by 3 bases and V by 6 bases; bases with no gene match: 22. The CDR3 loop spans 22 amino acids. Looking up the rest from reference TRBV2 and TRBJ2-1 gives the full variable domain: EPEVTQTPSHQVTQMGQEVILRCVPISNHLYFYWYRQILGQKVEFLVSFYNNEISEKSEIFDDQFSVERPDGSNFTLKIRSTKLEDSAMYFCASRRRDRGTSGSLYNYNEQFFGPGTRLTVL.

The CDR3 here is CASSADRGPYEQYF. The CDR3 bases are TGTGCCAGCAGCGCGGACAGGGGGCCTTACGAGCAGTACTTC. The rearrangement uses TRBV5-4 and TRBJ2-7; 11 nucleotides align to TRBD1. The germline gives CDR1 SGHNT, CDR2 YYREEE (reference sequence). The CDR3 is made up of 14 amino acids. V trimming: 4 bases; J trimming: 4 bases; junction bases outside the gene matches: 4.

The gene calls are TRBV10-3 and TRBJ2-7; 8 bases map to TRBD1. The germline CDR1 and CDR2 sequences are ENHRY and SYGVKD. V shed 9 bases, J shed 5 bases, and the junction held 6 bases outside the gene matches. The CDR3 has 12 residues. The CDR3 DNA sequence: TGTGCCATTGATACAGGGGGTGACGAGCAGTACTTC. Translated: CAIDTGGDEQYF.